This entry features one TCR beta chain sequence. TCRalpha and TCRbeta libraries used 5'RACE with constant-segment primers and UMIs. TCRdb passed the 5' RACE reads through MiXCR, listing each CDR3 protein once. The sample lists 300,000 or so distinct CDR3 sequences; around 15% were seen once. These data are taken from a study of T-cell memory formation after mild COVID-19. Germline V gene data show CDR1 as SGHVS and CDR2 as FQNEAQ. The CDR3 covers 15 residues. Trimming stripped 1 base from V and 5 bases from J, with 12 bases between. This receptor was obtained from a man younger than 30 who had mild COVID-19 (a few samples of this study predate the infection). Cell type and time point are not known. J is TRBJ2-1 and V is TRBV7-8, with a tentative D call TRBD1 (5 bases). The sample comprised PBMCs or a T cell subset sorted from them (not recorded which). The CDR3 loop is CASSLGRTRDNEQFF. The CDR3, as DNA: TGTGCCAGCAGCTTAGGTCGGACACGCGACAATGAGCAGTTCTTC.